This TCR beta chain is from a study of OX40 agonist ivuxolimab in advanced cancers. The CDR3 has 15 residues. Per germline, CDR1 SGHTA and CDR2 FQGNSA. With V trimmed by 5 bases and J by 6 bases, 12 bases remained unmatched. About this clone: Its antigen is undetermined.

Method: immunoSEQ multiplex PCR; TCRdb's copy keeps in-frame clones and lacks some. Of approximately 84,000 clones listed, under 95% were seen once; the top ten hold about 2.6%. Study outcomes and limitations: By week 6 at 0.1 to 3.0 mg/kg, blood CD4+ and CD8+ T cells had expanded clonally.

The source was CD4+ or CD8+ T cells sorted from blood, collected in a trial of the OX40 agonist ivuxolimab. This chain links TRBV7-2 with TRBJ2-7; 8 nucleotides line up with TRBD2. The sequence was obtained from an adult with an advanced solid tumor such as melanoma, head and neck, liver or kidney cancer. CDR3: CASSLTSGRGSEQYF. The DNA of the CDR3 is TGTGCCAGCAGCCTTACTAGCGGTCGAGGATCCGAGCAGTACTTC.